This record looks at one TCR beta chain sequence and its context. The target of this receptor is not known. The cohort was made up of 500 to 800 healthy bone marrow donors. At the time of sampling, every cohort member was nominally healthy, though immune exposures that went unrecorded were likely present. The donor was CMV seropositive and was included in the group of 300 or so seropositive cohort members. A peripheral blood sample was collected from each donor, and TCR beta sequencing was performed on peripheral blood mononuclear cells. The Qiagen DNeasy Blood Extraction Kit was used to extract genomic DNA from the blood cell samples. This sample is part of a study of cytomegalovirus exposure and HLA in healthy donors (dated by TCRdb to between 2016 and 2019). Background for the entire study: In an earlier analysis of 587 of the donors, 276 Gb of sequence data and some 100 million unique TCR beta sequences from 150 million to 200 million T cells were reported. An early release covering approximately 600 HLA-typed donors comprised about 290 gigabases of sequencing data and around 85 million unique TCR sequences. The genetic ancestry cluster associated with self-reported Caucasian donors included about 84% of the roughly 400 genotyped donors. The study aimed to test whether signatures of past pathogen exposure could be identified by cataloging public T cell receptors. The T cell repertoires of roughly 660 subjects were profiled by immunosequencing and related to cytomegalovirus serostatus. Along with the roughly 700-subject first cohort, a separate validation cohort of more than 90 different subjects was used. The study combined high-throughput TCR immunosequencing, statistical association of individual TCRs with disease status, and machine learning to predict cytomegalovirus infection status. A later analysis re-analyzed previously published TCR beta repertoires from hundreds of donors and added high-resolution HLA genotyping to study TCR occurrence patterns. The later analysis used no new phenotypic data to find candidate immune exposures, relying instead on TCR beta sequences and their occurrence across donors. To decide whether each TCR beta V gene segment behaved as functional or pseudogenic, an earlier analysis of approximately 590 of the donors relied on high-throughput TCR beta sequencing. Donor age, sex, ethnicity and CMV serostatus were collected together with the repertoire data. A later genetic analysis took genome-wide SNP genotypes for about 55% of the 666 donors and used that subset as a discovery cohort. All discovery cohort repertoires had been generated using a single sequencing platform. HLA typing included class I and class II loci at four-digit resolution. Typing coverage varied by locus: about 629-630 donors for A, B, C, DRB1 and DQB1; some 520 for DQA1; nearly 610 for DPA1; fewer than 480 for DPB1. About five DR-DQ haplotypes were treated as single units for association and clustering because of strong linkage in the cohort. Among under 450 genotyped donors of the cohort, an average of about 240,000 unique TCR beta nucleotide sequences were sequenced per donor, around 18% of them non-productive. Study-wide findings and limitations: According to a later genetic analysis, donors in an Asian-associated ancestry cluster had fewer N-insertions in productive TCRs than the approximately 650-donor mean. In a later analysis, several top co-occurrence clusters were reported to appear linked to parvovirus B19, influenza, CMV and Epstein-Barr virus. The authors suggested that the approach could potentially be extended to other disease states and immunological phenotypes. In a later analysis, HLA-associated TCR beta chains showed more clonal expansion and lower generation probabilities than non-associated chains that were equally common. An earlier analysis of 587 of the donors showed that most TCR beta V segments appeared in productive rearrangements either about 87% or about 30% of the time, which broadly matched IMGT annotations. A later analysis found that TCR association rates varied across HLA loci, with DRB1 alleles showing the most associated TCRs and HLA-C alleles the fewest. For the cohort, immune exposure information was limited to CMV serostatus. When HLA alleles, especially DR and DQ, strongly co-occurred, TCR associations were difficult to assign to individual alleles. This cohort had only TCR beta chains sequenced, and the lack of alpha or paired-chain data limited which features could be detected. The presence/absence analyses assumed that sequencing depth was roughly uniform across donors, and that assumption may not be true. The classifier was reported to diagnose cytomegalovirus status with high specificity and sensitivity in both the original cohort and the validation cohort. Some IMGT-functional V segments, including TRBV6-2 and TRBV6-3, could not be distinguished by the 87-base-pair reads and were therefore excluded. In the study, 150 to 200 TCR beta chains were listed as associated with cytomegalovirus. An association between a missense DCLRE1C variant and V-gene and J-gene trimming of TCR beta chains was found in a later genetic analysis and replicated in an independent cohort. A further reported finding was that TCR beta sequences accurately predicted the HLA-A and HLA-B alleles for most subjects in the first cohort. While some public TCRs were present in many individuals, most TCR sequences turned up only very rarely across donors. About 17 rarely observed V segments, including chromosome 9 orphons, were excluded from the earlier analysis of a few hundred of the donors because counts were too low. A later analysis found that most CMV-associated TCR beta chains appeared HLA-restricted, with HLA associations seemingly driven largely by CMV exposure. A cluster of highly shared sequence variants was judged likely to represent a technical artifact of the sequencing pipeline. Because HLA typing was missing for some donors at each locus, association tests included only the typed subset. A later analysis associated roughly 17,000 TCR beta sequences with specific HLA alleles at a false discovery rate of 0.05. Three of the identified cytomegalovirus-associated TCR beta chains were confirmed in vitro to be specific for cytomegalovirus antigens. Correlated functional status among segregating V segments might reflect linkage disequilibrium, but an unknown experimental factor could not be ruled out.

From V the trimming removes 3 bases and from J it removes 3 bases, while the gene matches leave 3 bases of the junction unaccounted for. CDR1 and CDR2, looked up from the germline V gene, are ENHRY and SYGVKD. The CDR3 has 15 amino acids, counting the end cysteine and phenylalanine. The kept DNA is CDR3 alone, 45 bases in frame from the first base. Libraries were constructed by the immunoSEQ multiplex PCR assay. A mixture of 60 forward primers for TCR Vbeta segments and 13 reverse primers for TCR Jbeta segments was used in the multiplex PCR. A multiplex PCR assay on genomic DNA amplified the CDR3 region of rearranged TCR beta genes. The Illumina HiSeq System was used to sequence the amplified TCR beta libraries as 87-base-pair reads. As for the original processing: A later analysis counted tens of millions of unique TCR beta chains across the 650 to 700 repertoires, and roughly 11 million of these chains were shared by at least two donors. Raw reads were error-corrected and collapsed into unique sequences with a nearest-neighbor algorithm that merged closely related sequences to remove PCR and sequencing errors. V, D and J gene segments were assigned by aligning CDR3 sequences to IMGT reference sequences. For a sequence to be retained, a match of at least six nucleotides to both a V gene segment and a J gene segment was required. A rearrangement counted as productive if the CDR3 had no stop codons and remained in frame with V and J, and every other rearrangement counted as non-productive. CDR3 was defined by IMGT convention, running from the second conserved V-encoded cysteine to the conserved J-encoded phenylalanine. The earlier analysis of 500 to 650 of the donors excluded any sequence lacking an unambiguous match to a single V gene segment. In an earlier analysis of 587 of the donors, a V segment was called functional when productive rearrangements were above 56.7%, and segregating when the standard deviation between donors exceeded 5%. A statistical classification framework was developed to diagnose cytomegalovirus status using the catalog of TCR beta chain sequences. In a later analysis, V and J genes were assigned by comparing TCR nucleotide sequences against IMGT/GENE-DB human TR gene sequences. A later analysis assigned CDR3 sequences and most-parsimonious VDJ recombination scenarios with the TCRdist pipeline. In a later analysis, each TCR beta chain was defined by its CDR3 amino acid sequence together with its V-gene family, and reads lacking a unique V-gene family were excluded. To address suspected cross-contamination and a sequencing artifact, a later analysis removed 450 to 700 highly shared, low-generation-probability nucleotide sequences. For each public chain, a later analysis derived a clonal expansion index from normalized ranks of inferred template counts within each repertoire. Generation probabilities in a later analysis came from a VDJ recombination model fitted to out-of-frame rearrangements, and those results were checked against IGoR. A later analysis scored TCR-TCR, TCR-HLA and TCR-CMV co-occurrence with hypergeometric tests, applying a repertoire-size bias correction to TCR pairs. A later analysis estimated false discovery rates by permuting HLA or CMV assignments 20 times. In a later analysis, co-occurring TCRs were grouped using DBSCAN, with TCRdist sequence similarity added in when clustering inside HLA-allele-positive subsets. Co-occurrence clustering excluded repertoires with fewer than 30,000 or more than 120,000 public chains, plus five with anomalous nucleotide sharing. This immuneACCESS table, as held by TCRdb, lists in-frame sequences with V and J called but not all clones. Of the missing ones, under half trace to an unresolved V gene in checked studies; the others have no known cause. That table supplies the V and J calls and clone size; D and trimming were determined from the DNA. This sample's table contains some 110,000 clones. The biggest ten clones account for about 6.8% of the sample.

The clonotype originates from a man aged 40-49 years in good health and CMV-seropositive. Sequencing was carried out using PBMCs. The sequence links TRBV10-3 to TRBJ1-1, and 11 bases in between align with TRBD1. This receptor carries the CDR3 CAISDPGQGDTEAFF. In nucleotide form, the sequence is TGTGCCATCAGTGATCCGGGACAGGGGGACACTGAAGCTTTCTTT.